These 4 T cell receptor beta chains share one sample of origin, sequenced in a study of blood T cell repertoires in COVID-19. Generated by immunoSEQ multiplex PCR, the TCRdb table keeps only in-frame clones and is missing some. The sample gives approximately 120,000 clones, around 83% of which show up once; around 8% is in the top ten. Sequencing was carried out using peripheral blood. The receptors derive from a woman of 80 years or more with active or convalescent COVID-19.

The chain has TRBV7-2 and TRBJ2-7, with TRBD2 as a possible D gene (6 bases). V dropped 6 bases and J dropped 3 bases, with 18 bases sitting between them. Per the germline V gene, CDR1 is SGHTA and CDR2 is FQGNSA. The CDR3 has 15 amino acids. This CDR3 is CASSPGGAVRYEQYF. The CDR3 nucleotides read TGTGCCAGCAGTCCTGGAGGGGCAGTACGCTACGAGCAGTACTTC.

This chain joins TRBV7-9 and TRBJ1-3; 7 bases are a match to TRBD1. The germline gives CDR1 SEHNR, CDR2 FQNEAQ (reference sequence). There are 16 residues in the CDR3. V gave up 5 bases and J gave up 0 bases; unmatched junction bases: 7. Here the CDR3 reads CASSPGTVRSGNTIYF. In DNA, the CDR3 is TGTGCCAGCAGCCCAGGGACAGTCCGCTCTGGAAACACCATATATTTT.

The chain uses TRBV10-3 and TRBJ2-1, with 9 bases that match TRBD1. The CDR3 sequence is 17 residues long. V dropped 3 bases and J dropped 6; count of bases not matched to a gene: 12. CDR1 and CDR2 from the germline V gene are ENHRY and SYGVKD. For the CDR3, the DNA is TGTGCCATCAGTGAAGTTAGGGGACAGGGTACCCTCAATGAGCAGTTCTTC. Translated: CAISEVRGQGTLNEQFF.

The chain has TRBV4-1 and TRBJ2-6, with unresolved D. CDR3 length: 16 amino acids. V was trimmed by 0 bases and J by 3 bases, leaving 9 bases between them. The germline gives CDR1 MGHRA, CDR2 YSYEKL. CDR3 in DNA: TGCGCCAGCAGCCAAGATCCGGGTTTTGGGGCCAACGTCCTGACTTTC. This translates into CASSQDPGFGANVLTF.